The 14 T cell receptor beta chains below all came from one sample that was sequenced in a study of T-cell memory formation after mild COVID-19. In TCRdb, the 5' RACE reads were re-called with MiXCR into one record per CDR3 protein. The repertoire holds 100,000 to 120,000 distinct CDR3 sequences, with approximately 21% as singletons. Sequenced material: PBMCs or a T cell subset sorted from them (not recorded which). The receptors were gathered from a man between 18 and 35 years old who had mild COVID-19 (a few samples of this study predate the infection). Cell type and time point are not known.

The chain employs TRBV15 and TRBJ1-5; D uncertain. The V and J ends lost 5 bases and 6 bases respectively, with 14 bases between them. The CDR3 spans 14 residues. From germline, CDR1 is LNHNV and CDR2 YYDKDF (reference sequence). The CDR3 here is CATSAESGFQPQHF. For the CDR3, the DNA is TGTGCCACCAGCGCAGAGAGTGGATTTCAGCCCCAGCATTTT.

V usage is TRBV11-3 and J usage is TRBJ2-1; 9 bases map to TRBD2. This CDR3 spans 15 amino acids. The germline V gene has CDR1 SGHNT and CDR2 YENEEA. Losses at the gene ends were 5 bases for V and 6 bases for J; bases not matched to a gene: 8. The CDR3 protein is CASSPVVAGANEQFF. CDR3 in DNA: TGTGCCAGCAGCCCCGTGGTAGCGGGGGCCAATGAGCAGTTCTTC.

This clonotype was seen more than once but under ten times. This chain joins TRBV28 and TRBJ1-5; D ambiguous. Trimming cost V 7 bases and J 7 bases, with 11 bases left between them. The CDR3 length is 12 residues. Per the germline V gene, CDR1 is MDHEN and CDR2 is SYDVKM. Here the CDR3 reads CASTQYQQPQHF. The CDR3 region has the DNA TGTGCCAGCACCCAGTACCAGCAGCCCCAGCATTTT. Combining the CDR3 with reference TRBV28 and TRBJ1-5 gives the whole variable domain DVKVTQSSRYLVKRTGEKVFLECVQDMDHENMFWYRQDPGLGLRLIYFSYDVKMKEKGDIPEGYSVSREKKERFSLILESASTNQTSMYLCASTQYQQPQHFGDGTRLSIL.

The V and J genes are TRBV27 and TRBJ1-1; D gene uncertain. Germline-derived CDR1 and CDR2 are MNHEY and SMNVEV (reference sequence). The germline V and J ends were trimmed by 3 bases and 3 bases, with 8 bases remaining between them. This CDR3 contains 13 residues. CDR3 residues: CASSFSSYTEAFF. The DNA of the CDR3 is TGTGCCAGCAGTTTCAGTAGTTACACTGAAGCTTTCTTT.

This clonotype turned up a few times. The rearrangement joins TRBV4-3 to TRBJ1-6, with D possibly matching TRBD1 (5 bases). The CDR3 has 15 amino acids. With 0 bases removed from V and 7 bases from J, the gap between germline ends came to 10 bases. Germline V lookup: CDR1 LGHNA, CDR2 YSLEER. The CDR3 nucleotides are TGCGCCAGCAGCCAAGAAGGGGCAAGGAATTCACCCCTCCACTTT. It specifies CASSQEGARNSPLHF.

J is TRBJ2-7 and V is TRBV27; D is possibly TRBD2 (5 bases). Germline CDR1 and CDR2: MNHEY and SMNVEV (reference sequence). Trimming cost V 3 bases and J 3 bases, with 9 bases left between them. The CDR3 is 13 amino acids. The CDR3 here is CASSFGLLYEQYF. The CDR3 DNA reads TGTGCCAGCAGTTTCGGACTTCTCTACGAGCAGTACTTC.

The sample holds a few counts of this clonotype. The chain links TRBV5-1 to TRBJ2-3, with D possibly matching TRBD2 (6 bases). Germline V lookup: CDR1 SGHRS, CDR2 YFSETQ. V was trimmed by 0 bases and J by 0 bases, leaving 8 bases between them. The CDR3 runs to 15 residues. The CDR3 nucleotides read TGCGCCAGCAGCTTGGGGGACTCTAGCACAGATACGCAGTATTTT. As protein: CASSLGDSSTDTQYF.

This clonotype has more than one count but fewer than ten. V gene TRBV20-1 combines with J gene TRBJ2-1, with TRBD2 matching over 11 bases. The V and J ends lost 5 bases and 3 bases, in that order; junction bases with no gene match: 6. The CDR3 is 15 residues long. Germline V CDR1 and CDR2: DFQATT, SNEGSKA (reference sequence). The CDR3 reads CSAPAGLAVYNEQFF. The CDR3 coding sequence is TGCAGTGCTCCGGCGGGACTAGCGGTCTACAATGAGCAGTTCTTC.

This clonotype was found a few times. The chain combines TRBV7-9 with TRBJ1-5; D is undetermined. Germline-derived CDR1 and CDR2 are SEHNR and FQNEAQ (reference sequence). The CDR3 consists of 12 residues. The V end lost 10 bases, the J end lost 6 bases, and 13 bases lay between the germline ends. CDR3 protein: CAIQLGSQPQHF. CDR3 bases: TGTGCCATCCAGCTGGGGAGTCAGCCCCAGCATTTT.

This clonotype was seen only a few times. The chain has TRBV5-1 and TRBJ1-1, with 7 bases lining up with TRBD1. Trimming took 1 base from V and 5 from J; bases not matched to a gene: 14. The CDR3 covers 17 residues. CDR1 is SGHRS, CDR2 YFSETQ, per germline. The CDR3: CASSLLGPGTVYTEAFF. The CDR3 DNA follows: TGCGCCAGCAGCTTGTTGGGGCCCGGGACAGTATATACTGAAGCTTTCTTT.

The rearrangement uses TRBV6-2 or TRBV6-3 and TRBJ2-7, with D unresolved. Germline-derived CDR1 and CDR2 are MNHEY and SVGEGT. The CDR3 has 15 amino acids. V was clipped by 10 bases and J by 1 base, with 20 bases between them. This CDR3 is CATTEADFKSYEQYF. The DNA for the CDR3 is TGTGCCACCACAGAAGCAGACTTCAAGTCCTACGAGCAGTACTTC.

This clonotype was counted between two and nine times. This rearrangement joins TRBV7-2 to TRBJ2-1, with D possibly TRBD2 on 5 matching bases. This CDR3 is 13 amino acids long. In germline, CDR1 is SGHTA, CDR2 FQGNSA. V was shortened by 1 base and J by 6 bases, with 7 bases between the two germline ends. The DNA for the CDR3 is TGTGCCAGCAGCTTAGGCGGGTCCAATGAGCAGTTCTTC. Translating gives CASSLGGSNEQFF.

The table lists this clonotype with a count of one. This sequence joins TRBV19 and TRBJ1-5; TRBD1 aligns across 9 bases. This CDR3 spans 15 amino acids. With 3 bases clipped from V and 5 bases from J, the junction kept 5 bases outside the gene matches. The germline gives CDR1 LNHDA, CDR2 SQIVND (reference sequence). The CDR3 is CASSMGQGGHQPQHF. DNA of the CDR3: TGTGCCAGTAGTATGGGACAGGGCGGTCATCAGCCCCAGCATTTT.

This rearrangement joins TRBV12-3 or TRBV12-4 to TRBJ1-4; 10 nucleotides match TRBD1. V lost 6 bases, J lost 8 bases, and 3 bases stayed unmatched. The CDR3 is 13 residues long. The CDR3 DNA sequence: TGTGCCAGCAGCCTGGACAGGGGGGAAAAACTGTTTTTT. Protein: CASSLDRGEKLFF.